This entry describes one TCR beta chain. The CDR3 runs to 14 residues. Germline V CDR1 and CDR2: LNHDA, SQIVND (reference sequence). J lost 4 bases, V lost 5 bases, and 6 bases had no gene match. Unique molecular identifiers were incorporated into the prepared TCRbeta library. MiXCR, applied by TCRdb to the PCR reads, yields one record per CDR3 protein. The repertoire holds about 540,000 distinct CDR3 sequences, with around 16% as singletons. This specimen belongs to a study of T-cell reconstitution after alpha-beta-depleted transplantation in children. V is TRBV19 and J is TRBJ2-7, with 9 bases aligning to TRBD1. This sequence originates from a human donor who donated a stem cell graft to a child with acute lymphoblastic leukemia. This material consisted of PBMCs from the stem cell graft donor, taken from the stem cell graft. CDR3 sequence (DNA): TGTGCCAGTAGTGACAGGGGGGGTGAGTACGAGCAGTACTTC. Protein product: CASSDRGGEYEQYF.